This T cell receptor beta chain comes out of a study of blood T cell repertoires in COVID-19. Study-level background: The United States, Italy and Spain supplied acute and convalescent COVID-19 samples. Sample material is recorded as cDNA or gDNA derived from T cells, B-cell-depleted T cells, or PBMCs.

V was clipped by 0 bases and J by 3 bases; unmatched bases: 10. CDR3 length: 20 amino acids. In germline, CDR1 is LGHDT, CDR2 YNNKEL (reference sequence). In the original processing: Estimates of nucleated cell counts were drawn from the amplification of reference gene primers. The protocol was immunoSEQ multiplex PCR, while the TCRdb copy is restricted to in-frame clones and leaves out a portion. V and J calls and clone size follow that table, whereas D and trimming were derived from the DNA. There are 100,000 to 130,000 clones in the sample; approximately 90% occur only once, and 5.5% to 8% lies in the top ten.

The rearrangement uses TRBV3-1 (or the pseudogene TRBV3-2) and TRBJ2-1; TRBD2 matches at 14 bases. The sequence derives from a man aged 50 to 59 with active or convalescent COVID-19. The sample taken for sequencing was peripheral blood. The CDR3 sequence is CASSQETSGRAFVNYNEQFF. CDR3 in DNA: TGTGCCAGCAGCCAAGAGACTAGCGGGAGGGCCTTTGTGAACTACAATGAGCAGTTCTTC.